This TCR beta chain was profiled in a study of patients and donors after allogeneic stem cell transplantation. Trimming took 5 bases from V and 7 from J, leaving 12 bases between them. Germline CDR1 and CDR2: DFQATT and SNEGSKA (reference sequence). The CDR3 length is 13 residues. TCRdb ran MiXCR on the RT-PCR reads and lists one entry per CDR3 protein. Found here are about 960,000 distinct CDR3 sequences, 18% of them singletons; the top ten hold 5% to 6.5%. Sequencing used blood, either unsorted or a sorted T cell fraction (not recorded which). The chain couples TRBV20-1 to TRBJ1-6, with D perhaps TRBD1 (6 bases). This sequence was found in a human donor who was either an allogeneic HSCT recipient or a stem cell or donor lymphocyte infusion donor (not recorded which). It is not recorded whose cells these are; they may come from a transplant donor. The CDR3 DNA reads as TGCAGTGCTTACACAGGGACGAATTCACCCCTCCACTTT. It specifies CSAYTGTNSPLHF.